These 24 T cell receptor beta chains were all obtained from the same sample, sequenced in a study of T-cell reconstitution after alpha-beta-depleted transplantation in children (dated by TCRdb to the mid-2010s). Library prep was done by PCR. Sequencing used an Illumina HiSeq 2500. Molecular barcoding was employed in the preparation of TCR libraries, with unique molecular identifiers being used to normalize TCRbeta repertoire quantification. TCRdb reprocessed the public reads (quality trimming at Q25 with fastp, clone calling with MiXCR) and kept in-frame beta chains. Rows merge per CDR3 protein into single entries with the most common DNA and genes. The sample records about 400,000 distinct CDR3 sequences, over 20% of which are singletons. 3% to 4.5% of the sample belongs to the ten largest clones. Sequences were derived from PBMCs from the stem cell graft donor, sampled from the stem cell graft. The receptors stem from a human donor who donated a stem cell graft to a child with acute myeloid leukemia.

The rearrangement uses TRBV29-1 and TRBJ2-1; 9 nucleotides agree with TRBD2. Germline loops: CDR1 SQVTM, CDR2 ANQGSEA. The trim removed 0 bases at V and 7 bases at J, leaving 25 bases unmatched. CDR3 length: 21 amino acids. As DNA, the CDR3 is TGCAGCGTTGAAGATCTTCGCCCAGGGCGTAAACTAGCGGGTGGGGGGAATGAGCAGTTCTTC. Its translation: CSVEDLRPGRKLAGGGNEQFF.

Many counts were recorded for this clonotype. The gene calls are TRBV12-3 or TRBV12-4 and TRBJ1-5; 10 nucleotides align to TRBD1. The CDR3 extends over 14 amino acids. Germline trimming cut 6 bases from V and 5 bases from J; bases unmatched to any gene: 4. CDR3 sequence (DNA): TGTGCCAGCAGACCGGGACAGGGGTATCAGCCCCAGCATTTT. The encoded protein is CASRPGQGYQPQHF.

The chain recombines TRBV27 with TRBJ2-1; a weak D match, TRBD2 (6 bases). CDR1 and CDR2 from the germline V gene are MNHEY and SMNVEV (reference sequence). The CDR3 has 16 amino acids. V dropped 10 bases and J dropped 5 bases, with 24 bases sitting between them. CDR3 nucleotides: TGTGCCACCAGCGGAGGGCGGCTTTCCGTGGACAATGAGCAGTTCTTC. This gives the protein CATSGGRLSVDNEQFF.

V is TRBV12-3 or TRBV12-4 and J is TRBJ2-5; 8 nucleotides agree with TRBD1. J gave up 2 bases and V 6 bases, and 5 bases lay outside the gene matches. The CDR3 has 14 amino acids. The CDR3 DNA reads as TGTGCCAGCAGCTGGACAGGGCCGCAAGAGACCCAGTACTTC. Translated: CASSWTGPQETQYF.

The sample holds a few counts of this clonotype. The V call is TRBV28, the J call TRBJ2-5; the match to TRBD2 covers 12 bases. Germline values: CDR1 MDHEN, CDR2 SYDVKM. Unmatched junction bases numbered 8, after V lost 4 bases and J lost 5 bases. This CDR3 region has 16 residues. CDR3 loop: CASSSGLAGISETQYF. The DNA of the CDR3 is TGTGCCAGCAGTTCAGGACTAGCGGGAATCTCGGAGACCCAGTACTTC.

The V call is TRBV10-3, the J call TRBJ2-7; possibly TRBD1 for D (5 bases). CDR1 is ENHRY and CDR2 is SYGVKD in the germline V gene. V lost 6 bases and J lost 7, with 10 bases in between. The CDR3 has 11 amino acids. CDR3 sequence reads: CAISLDREQYF. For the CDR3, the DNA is TGTGCCATCAGCTTAGACAGAGAGCAGTACTTC.

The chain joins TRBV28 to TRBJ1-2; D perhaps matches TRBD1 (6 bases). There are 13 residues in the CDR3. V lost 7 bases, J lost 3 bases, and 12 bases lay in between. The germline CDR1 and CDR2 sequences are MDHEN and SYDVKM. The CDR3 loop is CASNQQGDYGYTF. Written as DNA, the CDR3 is TGTGCCAGCAACCAACAGGGAGACTATGGCTACACCTTC.

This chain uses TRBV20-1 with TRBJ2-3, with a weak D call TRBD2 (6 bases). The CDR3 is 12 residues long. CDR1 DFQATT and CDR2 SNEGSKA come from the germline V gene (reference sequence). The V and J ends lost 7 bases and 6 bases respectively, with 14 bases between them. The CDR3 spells CSVGVGGDTQYF. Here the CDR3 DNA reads TGCAGTGTTGGTGTGGGAGGCGATACGCAGTATTTT.

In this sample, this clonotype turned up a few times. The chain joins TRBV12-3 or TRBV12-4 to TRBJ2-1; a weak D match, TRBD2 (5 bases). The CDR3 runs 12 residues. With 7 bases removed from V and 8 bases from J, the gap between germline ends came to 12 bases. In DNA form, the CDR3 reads TGTGCCAGCACGTCGGGGTTCGATGAGCAGTTCTTC. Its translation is CASTSGFDEQFF.

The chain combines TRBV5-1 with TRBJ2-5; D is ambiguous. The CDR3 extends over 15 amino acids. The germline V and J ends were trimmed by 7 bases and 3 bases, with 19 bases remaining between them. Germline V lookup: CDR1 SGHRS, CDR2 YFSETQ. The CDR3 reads CASGRSADREETQYF. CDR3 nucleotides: TGCGCCAGCGGACGATCTGCCGACCGAGAAGAGACCCAGTACTTC.

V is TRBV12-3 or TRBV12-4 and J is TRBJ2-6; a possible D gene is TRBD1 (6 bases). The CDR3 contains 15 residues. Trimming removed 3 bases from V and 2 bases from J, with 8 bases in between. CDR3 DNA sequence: TGTGCCAGCAGTTTGGGGGCGGCTGGGGCCAACGTCCTGACTTTC. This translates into CASSLGAAGANVLTF.

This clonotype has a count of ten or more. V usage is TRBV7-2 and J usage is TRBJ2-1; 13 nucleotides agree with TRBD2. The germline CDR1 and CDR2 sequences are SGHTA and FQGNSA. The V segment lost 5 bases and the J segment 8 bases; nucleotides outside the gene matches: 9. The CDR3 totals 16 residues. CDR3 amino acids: CASSQTRTSGRYEQFF. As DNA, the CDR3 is TGTGCCAGCAGCCAGACTCGGACTAGCGGGAGATATGAGCAGTTCTTC.

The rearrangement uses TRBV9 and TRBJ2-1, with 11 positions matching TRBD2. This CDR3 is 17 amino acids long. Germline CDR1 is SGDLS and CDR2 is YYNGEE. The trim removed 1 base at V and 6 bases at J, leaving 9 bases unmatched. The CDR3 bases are TGTGCCAGCAGCGTACCCGATGGACTAGCGGGCGCCAATGAGCAGTTCTTC. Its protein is CASSVPDGLAGANEQFF.

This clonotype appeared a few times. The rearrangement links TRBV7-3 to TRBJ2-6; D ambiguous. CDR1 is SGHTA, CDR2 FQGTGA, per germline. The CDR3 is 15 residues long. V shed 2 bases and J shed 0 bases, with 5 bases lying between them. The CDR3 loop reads CASSLVHSGANVLTF. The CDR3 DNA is TGTGCCAGCAGCTTAGTACACTCTGGGGCCAACGTCCTGACTTTC.

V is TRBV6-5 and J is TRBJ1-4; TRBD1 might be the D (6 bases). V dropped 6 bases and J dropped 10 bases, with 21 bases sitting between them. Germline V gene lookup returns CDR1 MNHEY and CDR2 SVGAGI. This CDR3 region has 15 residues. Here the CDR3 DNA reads TGTGCCAGCAGCCTCGGTGGGGGGCCGGAGGGAAAACTGTTTTTT. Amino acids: CASSLGGGPEGKLFF.

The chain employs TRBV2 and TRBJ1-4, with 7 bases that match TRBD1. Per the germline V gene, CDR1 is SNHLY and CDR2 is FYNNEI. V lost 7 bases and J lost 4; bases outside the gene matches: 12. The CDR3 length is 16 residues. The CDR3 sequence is CASNLASRGDNEKLFF. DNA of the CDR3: TGTGCCAGCAACCTTGCTTCCAGGGGGGATAATGAAAAACTGTTTTTT.

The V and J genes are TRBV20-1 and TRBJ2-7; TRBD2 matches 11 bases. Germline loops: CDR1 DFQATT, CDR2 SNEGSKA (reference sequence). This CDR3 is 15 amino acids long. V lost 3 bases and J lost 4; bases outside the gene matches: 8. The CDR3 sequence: CSARQTSGSTYEQYF. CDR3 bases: TGCAGTGCTAGGCAAACTAGCGGGAGTACGTACGAGCAGTACTTC.

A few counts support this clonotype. In DNA form, the CDR3 reads TGTGCCAGCAGCTTATCGATTTATCAACAGTTCTTC. This encodes CASSLSIYQQFF. The V gene is TRBV7-9, the J gene TRBJ2-1; D is ambiguous. Germline assignment: CDR1 SEHNR and CDR2 FQNEAQ (reference sequence). V gave up 2 bases and J gave up 13 bases, with 12 bases separating them. The CDR3 runs to 12 residues.

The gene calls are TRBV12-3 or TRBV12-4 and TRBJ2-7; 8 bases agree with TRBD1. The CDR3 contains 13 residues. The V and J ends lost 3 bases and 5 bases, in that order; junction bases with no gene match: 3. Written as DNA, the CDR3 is TGTGCCAGCAGTTTTTACAGGGGGAACGAGCAGTACTTC. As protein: CASSFYRGNEQYF.

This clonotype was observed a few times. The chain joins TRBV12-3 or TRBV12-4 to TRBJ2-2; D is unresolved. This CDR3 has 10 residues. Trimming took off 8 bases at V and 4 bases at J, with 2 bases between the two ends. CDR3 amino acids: CASATGELFF. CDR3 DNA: TGTGCCAGCGCCACCGGGGAGCTGTTTTTT.

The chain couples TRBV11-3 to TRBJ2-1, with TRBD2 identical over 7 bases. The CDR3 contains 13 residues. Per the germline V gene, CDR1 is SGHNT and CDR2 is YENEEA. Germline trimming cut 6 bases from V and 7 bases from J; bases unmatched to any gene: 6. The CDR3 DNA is TGTGCCAGCAGGATGAGGGAGGGGAATGAGCAGTTCTTC. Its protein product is CASRMREGNEQFF.

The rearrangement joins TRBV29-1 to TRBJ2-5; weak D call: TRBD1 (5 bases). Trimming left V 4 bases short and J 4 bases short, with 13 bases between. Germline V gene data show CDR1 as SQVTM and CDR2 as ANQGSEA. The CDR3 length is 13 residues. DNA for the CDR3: TGCAGCGTTGGACCGATAAGGGGAGAGACCCAGTACTTC. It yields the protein CSVGPIRGETQYF.

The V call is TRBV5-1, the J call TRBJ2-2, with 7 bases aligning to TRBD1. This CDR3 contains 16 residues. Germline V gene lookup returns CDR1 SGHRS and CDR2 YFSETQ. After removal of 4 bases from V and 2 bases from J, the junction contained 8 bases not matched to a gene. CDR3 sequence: CASSPPNRGNTGELFF. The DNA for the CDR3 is TGCGCCAGCAGCCCCCCCAACAGGGGCAACACCGGGGAGCTGTTTTTT.

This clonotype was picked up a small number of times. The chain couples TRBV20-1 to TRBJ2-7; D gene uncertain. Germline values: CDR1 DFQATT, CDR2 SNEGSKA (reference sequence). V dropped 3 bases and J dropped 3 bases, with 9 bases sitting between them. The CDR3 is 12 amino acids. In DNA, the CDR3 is TGCAGTGCTAGCGCCGGATACTACGAGCAGTACTTC. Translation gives CSASAGYYEQYF.